This T cell receptor (beta chain) was sequenced in a study of blood T cell repertoires in COVID-19. Study in general: The analysed material was cDNA or gDNA that came from T cells, B-cell-depleted T cells, or PBMCs.

The CDR3 totals 13 residues. The germline gives CDR1 MDHEN, CDR2 SYDVKM. The V end was cut by 3 bases, the J end by 4 bases, with 9 bases between. Seattle enrolled patients during active infection and tracked them longitudinally. The protocol was immunoSEQ multiplex PCR, while the TCRdb copy is restricted to in-frame clones and leaves out a portion. The sample contains roughly 410,000 clones, 75% to 90% of which appear only once. The specimen sequenced was peripheral blood. The V call is TRBV28, the J call TRBJ1-1, with TRBD1 as a possible D gene (5 bases). This sequence was found in a woman in her thirties or forties with COVID-19, enrolled during active disease. The CDR3 sequence is CASSFNTGTEAFF. The DNA of the CDR3 is TGTGCCAGCAGTTTTAATACAGGCACTGAAGCTTTCTTT.